One sample yielded the 23 T cell receptor beta chains listed below, sequenced in a study of blood T cell repertoires in COVID-19. The assay was immunoSEQ multiplex PCR, and TCRdb's table has in-frame clones only and misses some. The data show about 330,000 clones, approximately 87% seen once. What was sequenced was PBMCs or T cells enriched from blood (not recorded which). These receptor sequences come from a woman under 40 who had recovered from COVID-19.

This clone was observed once. The rearrangement uses TRBV7-9 and TRBJ1-1, with D unclear. Trimming removed 3 bases at V and 0 bases at J, with 5 bases between. Germline V gene data show CDR1 as SEHNR and CDR2 as FQNEAQ (reference sequence). CDR3 size: 13 residues. The CDR3 region has the DNA TGTGCCAGCAGCTTTCGAGTGAACACTGAAGCTTTCTTT. It specifies CASSFRVNTEAFF.

The chain links TRBV4-1 to TRBJ2-2; D is unclear. Between the trimmed V and J ends, which lost 4 bases and 4 bases, there was a span of 10 bases. Germline V CDR1 and CDR2: MGHRA, YSYEKL. There are 14 residues in the CDR3. This chain's CDR3 is CASSLNSGTGELFF. As DNA, the CDR3 is TGCGCCAGCAGCCTTAACTCAGGCACCGGGGAGCTGTTTTTT.

V is TRBV5-1 and J is TRBJ1-2; 8 bases are shared with TRBD1. V gave up 5 bases and J gave up 8 bases; unmatched junction bases: 11. From germline, CDR1 is SGHRS and CDR2 YFSETQ. The CDR3 contains 14 residues. CDR3 loop: CASRTDREDDGYTF. The CDR3 bases are TGCGCCAGCAGGACGGACAGGGAAGATGACGGCTACACCTTC. Looking up the rest from reference TRBV5-1 and TRBJ1-2 gives the full variable domain: KAGVTQTPRYLIKTRGQQVTLSCSPISGHRSVSWYQQTPGQGLQFLFEYFSETQRNKGNFPGRFSGRQFSNSRSEMNVSTLELGDSALYLCASRTDREDDGYTFGSGTRLTVV.

The gene calls are TRBV19 and TRBJ1-3; D gene unclear. Germline CDR1 LNHDA, CDR2 SQIVND (reference sequence). V was pared by 4 bases and J by 0 bases, with 10 bases between. The CDR3 runs 15 residues. The CDR3 nucleotides read TGTGCCAGTAGTACGGAGGTGGACTCTGGAAACACCATATATTTT. It is translated as CASSTEVDSGNTIYF.

This clone was counted once. The chain is built from TRBV28 and TRBJ1-1, with 7 nucleotides matching TRBD1. Trimming at V came to 1 base and at J to 3 bases, leaving 5 bases not matched to a gene. This CDR3 comprises 15 residues. Germline V gene data show CDR1 as MDHEN and CDR2 as SYDVKM. The CDR3 region has the DNA TGTGCCAGCAGTTTATCTCGGAGGGGGCACACTGAAGCTTTCTTT. Protein sequence: CASSLSRRGHTEAFF.

Concerning this clone itself: This same CDR3 is encoded by further DNA sequences in the sample. The V and J genes are TRBV18 and TRBJ1-2; D perhaps matches TRBD1 (6 bases). The germline V and J ends were trimmed by 6 bases and 2 bases, with 10 bases remaining between them. Germline assignment: CDR1 KGHSH and CDR2 LQKENI. The CDR3 is 13 residues long. As DNA, the CDR3 is TGTGCCAGCTCCCTCGGACAGAACTATGGCTACACCTTC. It specifies CASSLGQNYGYTF.

This chain links TRBV5-1 with TRBJ2-1; D is perhaps TRBD2 (5 bases). V dropped 1 base and J dropped 4 bases, with 12 bases sitting between them. This CDR3 has 15 amino acids. Germline CDR1 SGHRS, CDR2 YFSETQ. The CDR3 DNA is TGCGCCAGCAGCTTGTCGCGGAGGCTATACAATGAGCAGTTCTTC. This gives the protein CASSLSRRLYNEQFF.

The chain's CDR3 is CASRGTGDFFEAFF. The CDR3 nucleotides read TGTGCCAGCAGGGGGACAGGGGACTTCTTTGAAGCTTTCTTT. The V and J genes are TRBV3-1 (or the pseudogene TRBV3-2) and TRBJ1-1; TRBD1 agrees at 10 bases. V dropped 6 bases and J dropped 7; count of bases not matched to a gene: 8. This CDR3 comprises 14 residues. Germline V gene data show CDR1 as LGHDT and CDR2 as YNNKEL (reference sequence).

This chain uses TRBV24-1 with TRBJ1-2; 7 bases line up with TRBD1. This CDR3 region has 14 residues. Trimming cost V 4 bases and J 4 bases; bases outside gene matches: 5. From germline, CDR1 is KGHDR and CDR2 SFDVKD. The chain's CDR3 is CATSDIDRAYGYTF. The DNA of the CDR3 is TGTGCCACCAGTGACATCGACAGGGCCTATGGCTACACCTTC.

The CDR3 protein is CASSLAPGVNQPQHF. The CDR3 coding sequence is TGTGCCAGCAGCTTAGCCCCAGGGGTGAATCAGCCCCAGCATTTT. The chain recombines TRBV7-6 with TRBJ1-5; perhaps TRBD1 as D (6 bases). Germline-derived CDR1 and CDR2 are SGHVS and FNYEAQ. V was pared by 0 bases and J by 4 bases, with 10 bases between. The CDR3 runs 15 residues.

The chain carries TRBV19 and TRBJ1-2; TRBD1 matches 9 bases. Germline trimming cut 5 bases from V and 4 bases from J; bases unmatched to any gene: 11. Germline loops: CDR1 LNHDA, CDR2 SQIVND (reference sequence). The CDR3 contains 16 residues. CDR3 coding DNA: TGTGCCAGTAGTCCACCGGGACAGGGAAGGAGCTATGGCTACACCTTC. Amino acids: CASSPPGQGRSYGYTF.

The rearrangement links TRBV12-3 or TRBV12-4 to TRBJ2-7, with 7 bases matching TRBD1. The length of the CDR3 is 12 residues. Losses at the gene ends were 6 bases for V and 6 bases for J; bases not matched to a gene: 5. CDR3 sequence reads: CASSEGAFEQYF. Here the CDR3 DNA reads TGTGCCAGCAGCGAGGGGGCATTCGAGCAGTACTTC.

V gene TRBV9 combines with J gene TRBJ1-1; D perhaps matches TRBD1 (5 bases). V lost 3 bases and J lost 4, with 13 bases in between. The CDR3 runs 14 residues. CDR1 and CDR2 from the germline V gene are SGDLS and YYNGEE. Here the CDR3 DNA reads TGTGCCAGCAGCGCCCATGGAGGGGTCACTGAAGCTTTCTTT. This sequence encodes CASSAHGGVTEAFF.

The J gene is TRBJ2-1, the V gene TRBV1; the listed D gene, TRBD2, was not tested against the DNA. TRBV1 is recorded as a pseudogene. The CDR3 sequence is 18 residues long. The CDR3 here is CTSSLQGQKEESPQEQFF. DNA for the CDR3: TGCACCAGCAGCCTTCAAGGGCAGAAGGAGGAGAGTCCCCAGGAGCAGTTCTTC.

The chain links TRBV2 to TRBJ1-3, with D possibly TRBD1 on 6 matching bases. V lost 2 bases, J lost 2 bases, and 7 bases lay in between. Germline CDR1 SNHLY, CDR2 FYNNEI. The CDR3 length is 14 residues. The CDR3 coding sequence is TGTGCCAGCAGTGAAACAGGGACTGGAAACACCATATATTTT. Translation gives CASSETGTGNTIYF.

J is TRBJ2-1 and V is TRBV24-1, with TRBD1 matching over 10 bases. CDR1 and CDR2 (germline): KGHDR, SFDVKD. CDR3 size: 15 residues. The trim removed 3 bases at V and 7 bases at J, leaving 5 bases unmatched. This chain's CDR3 is CATSDPGQGPNEQFF. The CDR3 DNA is TGTGCCACCAGTGATCCGGGACAGGGGCCTAATGAGCAGTTCTTC.

The chain has TRBV4-3 and TRBJ1-3, with unresolved D. V gave up 0 bases and J gave up 0 bases, with 6 bases separating them. The CDR3 spans 15 residues. Germline-derived CDR1 and CDR2 are LGHNA and YSLEER. CDR3 in amino acids: CASSQDFLSGNTIYF. CDR3 in DNA: TGCGCCAGCAGCCAAGATTTCCTCTCTGGAAACACCATATATTTT.

The rearrangement joins TRBV7-8 to TRBJ2-5; the match to TRBD1 covers 8 bases. There are 15 residues in the CDR3. The V and J ends lost 3 bases and 5 bases, in that order; junction bases with no gene match: 8. Looked up from germline, CDR1 is SGHVS and CDR2 is FQNEAQ. This chain's CDR3 is CASSFTRQGRETQYF. The CDR3 DNA is TGTGCCAGCAGCTTTACCCGACAGGGGCGGGAGACCCAGTACTTC.

The rearrangement joins TRBV5-1 to TRBJ2-2, with 9 bases matching TRBD1. Germline CDR1 and CDR2: SGHRS and YFSETQ. V was clipped by 0 bases and J by 9 bases; unmatched bases: 9. The CDR3 is 16 amino acids. DNA of the CDR3: TGCGCCAGCAGCTTGGGGACAGGGGCATCCGGCAGGGAGCTGTTTTTT. It encodes CASSLGTGASGRELFF.

This chain joins TRBV10-3 and TRBJ1-1; a possible D gene is TRBD1 (6 bases). This CDR3 comprises 15 residues. The V gene lost 6 bases and the J gene lost 1 base, with 15 bases spanning the gap. Looked up from germline, CDR1 is ENHRY and CDR2 is SYGVKD. CDR3 in DNA: TGTGCCATCAGGGGGGCAGGGTTGGCGAACACTGAAGCTTTCTTT. This encodes CAIRGAGLANTEAFF.

This clone has a single count. V gene TRBV5-8 combines with J gene TRBJ1-6, with D unresolved. Germline CDR1 SGHTS, CDR2 YDEGEE. This CDR3 contains 15 residues. Trimming stripped 2 bases from V and 6 bases from J, with 12 bases between. In DNA form, the CDR3 reads TGTGCCAGCAGCTTTTATCCGGGAACTAATTCACCCCTCCACTTT. Amino acids: CASSFYPGTNSPLHF.

The chain links TRBV15 to TRBJ1-2; 8 bases align to TRBD1. There are 13 residues in the CDR3. Germline-derived CDR1 and CDR2 are LNHNV and YYDKDF (reference sequence). The V gene end was trimmed by 4 bases and the J gene end by 8 bases; junction bases not matched to a gene: 6. In nucleotides, the CDR3 is TGTGCCACCAGCACCTGGACAGGGCGAGGCTACACCTTC. Translation gives CATSTWTGRGYTF.

The chain employs TRBV7-2 and TRBJ1-6; no reliable D call. V was trimmed by 3 bases and J by 5 bases, leaving 14 bases between them. Germline-derived CDR1 and CDR2 are SGHTA and FQGNSA. The CDR3 totals 16 residues. CDR3 region: CASSFSGPGNNSPLHF. The CDR3 DNA sequence: TGTGCCAGCAGCTTTTCTGGACCGGGGAATAATTCACCCCTCCACTTT.